A single sample gave rise to the 17 T cell receptor beta chains below, sequenced in a study of blood T cell repertoires in COVID-19. Some clones are missing from TCRdb's copy, which holds only in-frame ones; the method was immunoSEQ multiplex PCR. The table has roughly 200,000 clones, less than 85% seen once. Sequencing was performed on peripheral blood. The receptor source for this set is a man in his fifties or sixties who had recovered from COVID-19.

This sequence joins TRBV7-2 and TRBJ1-4; 8 bases agree with TRBD1. After removal of 3 bases from V and 7 bases from J, the junction contained 7 bases not matched to a gene. The CDR3 extends over 15 amino acids. Germline V gene lookup returns CDR1 SGHTA and CDR2 FQGNSA. CDR3 protein: CASSFSGTGPEKLFF. CDR3 nucleotides: TGTGCCAGCAGCTTCTCCGGGACAGGCCCTGAAAAACTGTTTTTT. Full variable domain (rest looked up from reference TRBV7-2 and TRBJ1-4): GAGVSQSPSNKVTEKGKDVELRCDPISGHTALYWYRQSLGQGLEFLIYFQGNSAPDKSGLPSDRFSAERTGGSVSTLTIQRTQQEDSAVYLCASSFSGTGPEKLFFGSGTQLSVL.

In its sample, this clone was seen many times. The rearrangement joins TRBV11-2 to TRBJ2-3, with no clear D. CDR1 SGHAT and CDR2 FQNNGV come from the germline V gene. The CDR3 loop spans 15 amino acids. V was shortened by 5 bases and J by 2 bases, with 14 bases between the two germline ends. The CDR3 DNA follows: TGTGCCAGCAGCGGAGAGATCCCAAACACAGATACGCAGTATTTT. This codes for CASSGEIPNTDTQYF. Full variable domain (rest looked up from reference TRBV11-2 and TRBJ2-3): EAGVAQSPRYKIIEKRQSVAFWCNPISGHATLYWYQQILGQGPKLLIQFQNNGVVDDSQLPKDRFSAERLKGVDSTLKIQPAKLEDSAVYLCASSGEIPNTDTQYFGPGTRLTVL.

The J gene is TRBJ1-1, the V gene TRBV6-5, with TRBD1 identical over 7 bases. The ends lost 6 bases at V and 0 bases at J; junction bases unmatched: 7. The CDR3 sequence is 15 residues long. Germline V gene sequence: CDR1 MNHEY, CDR2 SVGAGI. The DNA for the CDR3 is TGTGCCAGCAGCCTCGGGACAGCCATGAACACTGAAGCTTTCTTT. Residues: CASSLGTAMNTEAFF.

This rearrangement joins TRBV30 to TRBJ1-2; a possible D gene is TRBD1 (5 bases). Per germline, CDR1 GTSNPN and CDR2 SVGIG (reference sequence). Deletions cut 4 bases from V and 8 bases from J, with 17 bases between. This CDR3 contains 13 residues. CDR3 residues: CAWKLWGDRGYTF. The CDR3 DNA reads TGTGCCTGGAAGCTTTGGGGGGATCGGGGCTACACCTTC.

The gene calls are TRBV19 and TRBJ2-2; the match to TRBD2 covers 16 bases. This CDR3 region has 24 residues. Trimming took 3 bases from V and 1 from J; bases not matched to a gene: 20. Germline V gives CDR1 LNHDA, CDR2 SQIVND (reference sequence). In nucleotides, the CDR3 is TGTGCCAGTAGTATTCAATTTACAAGGGGACTAGCGGGAGGGCCCATCCTGAACACCGGGGAGCTGTTTTTT. Residues: CASSIQFTRGLAGGPILNTGELFF.

This clone has only a few counts. The rearrangement joins TRBV9 to TRBJ1-1; 8 positions match TRBD1. The CDR3 loop spans 17 amino acids. The germline gives CDR1 SGDLS, CDR2 YYNGEE. V was pared by 4 bases and J by 3 bases, with 14 bases of the junction left unmatched. In DNA form, the CDR3 reads TGTGCCAGCAGCAAGGACTTCGGGACAGGAGGGCACACTGAAGCTTTCTTT. Its protein is CASSKDFGTGGHTEAFF.

V is TRBV11-3 and J is TRBJ2-7; maybe TRBD2 (6 bases). V was shortened by 5 bases and J by 0 bases, with 11 bases between the two germline ends. The germline V gene encodes CDR1 SGHNT and CDR2 YENEEA. This CDR3 region has 14 residues. CDR3 nucleotides: TGTGCCAGCAGCGCGGGACCGAGCTCCTACGAGCAGTACTTC. This sequence encodes CASSAGPSSYEQYF.

There are many counts of this clone. The chain links TRBV6-1 to TRBJ2-2, with a weak D call TRBD1 (5 bases). This CDR3 has 16 residues. Between the trimmed V and J ends, which lost 2 bases and 6 bases, there was a span of 16 bases. Per the germline V gene, CDR1 is MNHNS and CDR2 is SASEGT. CDR3 amino acids: CASSEFHQGNSGELFF. The CDR3 nucleotides are TGTGCCAGCAGTGAATTCCACCAGGGAAACTCCGGGGAGCTGTTTTTT.

This clone showed up just a few times. The genes are TRBV5-5 and TRBJ2-7; D possibly corresponds to TRBD1 (5 bases). Deletions cut 5 bases from V and 3 bases from J, with 12 bases between. The CDR3 covers 13 residues. CDR1 and CDR2 from the germline V gene are SGHKS and YYEKEE (reference sequence). The CDR3 sequence is CASSRGSRYEQYF. The CDR3 DNA reads as TGTGCCAGCAGTAGGGGATCCCGCTACGAGCAGTACTTC.

V and J are TRBV9 and TRBJ2-1; no definite D call. The CDR3 loop spans 15 amino acids. Germline V CDR1 and CDR2: SGDLS, YYNGEE. Deletions cut 0 bases from V and 0 bases from J, with 7 bases between. The CDR3 region has the DNA TGTGCCAGCAGCGTAGATCCAGTCTCCTACAATGAGCAGTTCTTC. It codes for CASSVDPVSYNEQFF.

The chain carries TRBV12-3 or TRBV12-4 and TRBJ2-1; D possibly corresponds to TRBD2 (6 bases). The CDR3 sequence is 13 residues long. V gave up 3 bases and J gave up 7 bases, with 10 bases separating them. The CDR3 protein is CASSFGGVNEQFF. CDR3 nucleotide sequence: TGTGCCAGCAGTTTCGGAGGGGTGAATGAGCAGTTCTTC.

The rearrangement joins TRBV9 to TRBJ2-7; 10 bases line up with TRBD2. After removal of 0 bases from V and 2 bases from J, the junction contained 8 bases not matched to a gene. This CDR3 has 17 amino acids. Germline V gives CDR1 SGDLS, CDR2 YYNGEE. The CDR3 protein is CASSVGLAGDSAYEQYF. The CDR3 DNA sequence: TGTGCCAGCAGCGTAGGCCTAGCGGGAGATTCGGCCTACGAGCAGTACTTC. Full variable domain (missing parts from reference TRBV9 and TRBJ2-7): DSGVTQTPKHLITATGQRVTLRCSPRSGDLSVYWYQQSLDQGLQFLIQYYNGEERAKGNILERFSAQQFPDLHSELNLSSLELGDSALYFCASSVGLAGDSAYEQYFGPGTRLTVT.

The DNA for the CDR3 is TGTGCCAGCAGCCCGGGACTAGCATTCAATGAGCAGTTCTTC. This gives the protein CASSPGLAFNEQFF. The chain employs TRBV11-2 and TRBJ2-1; 9 bases are a match to TRBD2. The germline V gene has CDR1 SGHAT and CDR2 FQNNGV. V dropped 5 bases and J dropped 6; count of bases not matched to a gene: 5. This CDR3 is built from 14 residues. Full variable domain (remainder filled in from reference TRBV11-2 and TRBJ2-1): EAGVAQSPRYKIIEKRQSVAFWCNPISGHATLYWYQQILGQGPKLLIQFQNNGVVDDSQLPKDRFSAERLKGVDSTLKIQPAKLEDSAVYLCASSPGLAFNEQFFGPGTRLTVL.

CDR3 amino acids: CASSFYTSGPGETQYF. CDR3 coding DNA: TGTGCCAGCAGTTTTTACACTAGCGGGCCAGGAGAGACCCAGTACTTC. The chain employs TRBV28 and TRBJ2-5; 9 nucleotides match TRBD2. The CDR3 is 16 amino acids. V lost 3 bases to trimming and J lost 4 bases; unmatched junction nucleotides: 9. Germline-derived CDR1 and CDR2 are MDHEN and SYDVKM.

The chain has TRBV6-2 or TRBV6-3 and TRBJ2-7; 10 nucleotides line up with TRBD1. Trimming cost V 7 bases and J 5 bases; bases outside gene matches: 8. Germline V CDR1 and CDR2: MNHEY, SVGEGT. The CDR3 consists of 14 residues. This CDR3 reads CASTPGQGYHEQYF. In DNA form, the CDR3 reads TGTGCCAGCACCCCGGGACAGGGGTACCACGAGCAGTACTTC.

The chain has TRBV6-2 or TRBV6-3 and TRBJ2-7; D perhaps matches TRBD2 (6 bases). Germline CDR1 and CDR2: MNHEY and SVGEGT. The CDR3 extends over 15 amino acids. V shed 5 bases and J shed 5 bases, with 19 bases lying between them. CDR3 DNA: TGTGCCAGCAGTACCCTCCGGGGGTTCTTCCACGAGCAGTACTTC. This encodes CASSTLRGFFHEQYF.

J is TRBJ2-5 and V is TRBV6-6; TRBD2 agrees at 13 bases. The CDR3 loop spans 14 amino acids. V was clipped by 4 bases and J by 4 bases; unmatched bases: 0. Germline values: CDR1 MNHNY, CDR2 SVGAGI (reference sequence). CDR3 loop: CASSWTSGRETQYF. The CDR3 DNA sequence: TGTGCCAGCAGTTGGACTAGCGGGAGAGAGACCCAGTACTTC.